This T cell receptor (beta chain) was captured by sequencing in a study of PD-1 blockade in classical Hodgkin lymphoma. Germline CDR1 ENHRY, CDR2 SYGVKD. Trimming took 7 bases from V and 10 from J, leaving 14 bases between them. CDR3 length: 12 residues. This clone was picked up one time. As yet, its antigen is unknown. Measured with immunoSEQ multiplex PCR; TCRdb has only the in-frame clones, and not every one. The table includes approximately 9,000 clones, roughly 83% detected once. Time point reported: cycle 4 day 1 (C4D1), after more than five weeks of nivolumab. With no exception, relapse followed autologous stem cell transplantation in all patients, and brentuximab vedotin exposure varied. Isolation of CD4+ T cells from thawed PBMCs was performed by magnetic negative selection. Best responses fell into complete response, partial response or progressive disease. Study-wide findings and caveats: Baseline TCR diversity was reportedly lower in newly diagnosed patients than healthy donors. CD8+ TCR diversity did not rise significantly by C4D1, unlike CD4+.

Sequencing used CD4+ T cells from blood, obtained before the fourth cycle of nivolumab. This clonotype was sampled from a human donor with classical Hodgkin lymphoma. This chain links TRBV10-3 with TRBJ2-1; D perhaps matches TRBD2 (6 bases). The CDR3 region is CAIKEGEVEQFF. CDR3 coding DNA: TGTGCCATCAAGGAGGGAGAGGTAGAGCAGTTCTTC.